A selection of T cell receptor beta chains follows, all from one sample in a study of T cells after posttransplantation cyclophosphamide. The assay was immunoSEQ multiplex PCR, and TCRdb's table has in-frame clones only and misses some. Observed in the sample are around 34,000 clones, none of them singletons. The source material was PBMCs. The receptors shown here come from a woman aged 45-65 years in good health and a related stem cell transplant donor. CDR3s include the opening cysteine and the closing phenylalanine or tryptophan. The order of the fields is D gene, V gene, clone size, J gene, CDR3 DNA, CDR3 protein. D genes are given only for firm matches. Sizes are listed as once, few, many or a size class.

>TRBD2|TRBV6-5|many|TRBJ2-5
TGTGCCAGCAGTTACCTCAGCGGGGAAGAGACCCAGTACTTC
CASSYLSGEETQYF
>-|TRBV24-1|many|TRBJ1-3
TGTGCCCCAGAGGGTTGCAGGGGAGCGGGAAACACCATATATTTT
CAPEGCRGAGNTIYF
>-|TRBV7-9|many|TRBJ1-1
TGTGCCAGCAGCTTAGCGACCGCAGCAGGCACTGAAGCTTTCTTT
CASSLATAAGTEAFF
>-|TRBV28|many|TRBJ1-4
TGTGCCAGCAGCGGGGGGGGGATCAATGAAAAACTGTTTTTT
CASSGGGINEKLFF
>TRBD1|TRBV6-1|many|TRBJ1-1
TGTGCCAGCAGTGTGACAGGGATCGTTACTGAAGCTTTCTTT
CASSVTGIVTEAFF
>-|TRBV11-2|many|TRBJ1-1
TGTGCCAGCAGTCTTACACAGACGAACACTGAAGCTTTCTTT
CASSLTQTNTEAFF
>TRBD1|TRBV9|many|TRBJ2-1
TGTGCCAGCAGCGTAGCGGGGCAGGGGGTCGGGTCCTACAATGAGCAGTTCTTC
CASSVAGQGVGSYNEQFF
>-|TRBV4-1|many|TRBJ2-7
TGCACCAGCAGCCCTAATTTCCCCCCCACTCACGAGCAGTACTTC
CTSSPNFPPTHEQYF
>-|TRBV5-1|many|TRBJ2-7
TGCGCCAGCAGCTTGGTGTCCGGGGGCTCCTACGAGCAGTACTTC
CASSLVSGGSYEQYF
>TRBD2|TRBV7-2|many|TRBJ2-1
TGTGCCAGCAGCTTATCGGGGGGGACCCTAGCGGCACAGTTCTTC
CASSLSGGTLAAQFF